This entry features one TCR beta chain sequence. Its target is not known. Template material for TCR beta VDJ and CDR3 profiling consisted of genomic DNA. Each CDR3 protein gets one entry after TCRdb re-called the reads with MiXCR. The table includes fewer than 200,000 distinct CDR3 sequences, 70% to 75% detected once. The sample is drawn from a study of CD8+CD57+ T cells in acquired aplastic anemia. Across the whole study: The sorted CD4+ and CD8+ cells yielded an average approximately 3 ug of DNA. Study-level points and caveats: Patients and controls shared roughly 31 CD8+ CDR3 sequences, highly expressed in patients.

The germline V gene has CDR1 LNHNV and CDR2 YYDKDF (reference sequence). J was trimmed by 3 bases and V by 4 bases; bases with no gene match: 2. CDR3 length equals 13 residues. It was patients with CD8+CD57+ cell expansion by flow cytometry who were chosen for sequencing. The specimen was sorted CD4+, CD8+, or CD8+CD57+ T cells (not recorded which) from PBMCs. The chain combines TRBV15 with TRBJ2-7; TRBD1 aligns across 8 bases. The sequence came from a human donor with aplastic anemia. CDR3 loop: CATSTGQGYEQYF. The CDR3 region has the DNA TGTGCCACCAGCACCGGACAGGGCTACGAGCAGTACTTC.